Below, 5 T cell receptor beta chains from the same sample are listed, as sequenced in a study of blood T cell repertoires in COVID-19. TCRdb's copy holds only in-frame clones and misses some; the assay was immunoSEQ multiplex PCR. The data contain approximately 90,000 clones, about 78% of them singletons. Material: peripheral blood. Receptors were obtained from a woman aged 80 or over with acute or convalescent COVID-19.

This chain joins TRBV5-4 and TRBJ1-2, with a tentative D call TRBD1 (5 bases). This CDR3 has 18 amino acids. The germline V gene encodes CDR1 SGHNT and CDR2 YYREEE (reference sequence). V was pared by 1 base and J by 3 bases, with 22 bases between. Here the CDR3 DNA reads TGTGCCAGCAGCTTGTTTGCCGGGGGGGTCGGCTTAGACTATGGCTACACCTTC. Translation gives CASSLFAGGVGLDYGYTF.

This clone showed up just a few times. The CDR3 reads CASSLSGGRAVNGYTF. CDR3 bases: TGTGCCAGCAGCTTATCCGGGGGGCGAGCAGTTAATGGCTACACCTTC. The V and J genes are TRBV7-9 and TRBJ1-2; TRBD1 is a possible D gene (6 bases). With 2 bases removed from V and 6 bases from J, the gap between germline ends came to 19 bases. CDR1 and CDR2 (germline): SEHNR, FQNEAQ (reference sequence). This CDR3 has 16 residues.

V is TRBV2 and J is TRBJ1-4; D remains ambiguous. The CDR3 is made up of 14 amino acids. Trimming shortened V by 6 bases and J by 6 bases, and 14 bases separated the two germline ends. Germline lookup yields CDR1 SNHLY and CDR2 FYNNEI. Here the CDR3 reads CASRSGRTYEKLFF. The CDR3 region has the DNA TGTGCCAGCAGATCGGGTCGAACGTATGAAAAACTGTTTTTT. Based on the CDR3 plus reference TRBV2 and TRBJ1-4, the full variable domain is EPEVTQTPSHQVTQMGQEVILRCVPISNHLYFYWYRQILGQKVEFLVSFYNNEISEKSEIFDDQFSVERPDGSNFTLKIRSTKLEDSAMYFCASRSGRTYEKLFFGSGTQLSVL.

The chain joins TRBV29-1 to TRBJ1-4; 8 nucleotides align to TRBD1. Per the germline V gene, CDR1 is SQVTM and CDR2 is ANQGSEA. The CDR3 is 13 residues long. V was pared by 8 bases and J by 2 bases, with 4 bases of the junction left unmatched. CDR3 amino acids: CSPDRGTNEKLFF. CDR3 nucleotides: TGCAGCCCTGACAGGGGCACTAATGAAAAACTGTTTTTT.

CDR3 sequence: CASSLGGGQETQYF. The CDR3 DNA follows: TGCGCCAGCAGCTTGGGGGGAGGGCAAGAGACCCAGTACTTC. This chain links TRBV5-1 with TRBJ2-5, with TRBD2 matching over 7 bases. After removal of 0 bases from V and 2 bases from J, the junction contained 1 base not matched to a gene. Looked up from germline, CDR1 is SGHRS and CDR2 is YFSETQ. CDR3 size: 14 residues.